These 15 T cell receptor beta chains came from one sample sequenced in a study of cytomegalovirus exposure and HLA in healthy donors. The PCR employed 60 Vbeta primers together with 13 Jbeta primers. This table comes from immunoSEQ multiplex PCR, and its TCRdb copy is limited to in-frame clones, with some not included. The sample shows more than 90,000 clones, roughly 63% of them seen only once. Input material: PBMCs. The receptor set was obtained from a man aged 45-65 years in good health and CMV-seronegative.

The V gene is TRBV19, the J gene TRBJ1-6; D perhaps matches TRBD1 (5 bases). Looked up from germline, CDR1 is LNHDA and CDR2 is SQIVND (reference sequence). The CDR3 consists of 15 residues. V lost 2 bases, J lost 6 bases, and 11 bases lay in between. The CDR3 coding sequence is TGTGCCAGTAGTATACGCCAGGGAGGTAATTCACCCCTCCACTTT. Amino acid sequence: CASSIRQGGNSPLHF.

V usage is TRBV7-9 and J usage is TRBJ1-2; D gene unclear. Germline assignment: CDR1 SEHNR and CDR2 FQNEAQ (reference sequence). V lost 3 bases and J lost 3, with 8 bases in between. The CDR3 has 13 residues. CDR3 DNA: TGTGCCAGCAGCTTTTTCCGGGACTATGGCTACACCTTC. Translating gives CASSFFRDYGYTF.

In nucleotides, the CDR3 is TGTGCTAGTGGGGAAGACAGGGCGAATGAGCAGTTCTTC. Residues: CASGEDRANEQFF. The rearrangement links TRBV12-5 to TRBJ2-1, with 7 bases that match TRBD1. In germline, CDR1 is LGHNT, CDR2 FRNRAP. Trimming removed 6 bases from V and 7 bases from J; junction bases left unmatched: 6. The CDR3 consists of 13 residues.

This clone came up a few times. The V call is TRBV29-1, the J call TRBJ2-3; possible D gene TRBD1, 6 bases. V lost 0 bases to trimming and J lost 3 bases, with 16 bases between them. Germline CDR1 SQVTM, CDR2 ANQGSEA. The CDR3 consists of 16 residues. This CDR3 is CSVEDQGRGVTDTQYF. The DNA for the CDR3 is TGCAGCGTTGAAGATCAGGGCAGGGGCGTTACAGATACGCAGTATTTT.

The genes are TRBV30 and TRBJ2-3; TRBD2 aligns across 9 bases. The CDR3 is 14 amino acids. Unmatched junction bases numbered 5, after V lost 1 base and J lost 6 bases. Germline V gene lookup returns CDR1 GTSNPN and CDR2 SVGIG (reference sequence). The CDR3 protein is CAWSGSGSLDTQYF. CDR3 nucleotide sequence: TGTGCCTGGAGTGGTAGCGGGAGTTTGGATACGCAGTATTTT.

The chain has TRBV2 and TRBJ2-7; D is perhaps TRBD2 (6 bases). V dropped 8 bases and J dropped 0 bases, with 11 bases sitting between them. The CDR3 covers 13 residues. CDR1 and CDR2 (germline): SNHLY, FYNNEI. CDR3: CASGRGSSYEQYV. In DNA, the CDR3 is TGTGCCAGCGGACGGGGGAGCTCCTACGAGCAGTACGTC.

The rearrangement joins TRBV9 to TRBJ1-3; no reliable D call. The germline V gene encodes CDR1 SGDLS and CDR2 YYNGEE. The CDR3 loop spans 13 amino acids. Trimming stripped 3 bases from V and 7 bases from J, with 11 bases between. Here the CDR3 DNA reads TGTGCCAGCAGCGGGGGAGGGCGGAACACCATATATTTT. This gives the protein CASSGGGRNTIYF.

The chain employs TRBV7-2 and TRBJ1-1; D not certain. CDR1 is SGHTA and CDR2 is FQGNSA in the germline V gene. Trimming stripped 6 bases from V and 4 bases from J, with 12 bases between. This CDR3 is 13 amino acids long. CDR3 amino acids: CASSYGPITEAFF. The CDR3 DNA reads TGTGCCAGCAGTTACGGTCCTATCACTGAAGCTTTCTTT.

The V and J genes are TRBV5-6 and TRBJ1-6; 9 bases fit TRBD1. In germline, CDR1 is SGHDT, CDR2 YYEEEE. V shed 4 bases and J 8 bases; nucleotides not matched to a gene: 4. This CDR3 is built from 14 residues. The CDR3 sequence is CASSRDRADSPLHF. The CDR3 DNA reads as TGTGCCAGCAGCCGGGACAGGGCCGATTCACCCCTCCACTTT.

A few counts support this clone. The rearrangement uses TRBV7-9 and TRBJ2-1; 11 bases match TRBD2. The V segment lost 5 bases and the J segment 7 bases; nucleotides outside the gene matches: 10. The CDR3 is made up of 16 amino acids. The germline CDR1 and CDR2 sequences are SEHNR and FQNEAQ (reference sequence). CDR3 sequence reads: CASSGIAGGPGNEQFF. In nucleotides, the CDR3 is TGTGCCAGCAGCGGAATAGCGGGAGGGCCGGGGAATGAGCAGTTCTTC. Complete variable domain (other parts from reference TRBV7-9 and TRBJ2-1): DTGVSQNPRHKITKRGQNVTFRCDPISEHNRLYWYRQTLGQGPEFLTYFQNEAQLEKSRLLSDRFSAERPKGSFSTLEIQRTEQGDSAMYLCASSGIAGGPGNEQFFGPGTRLTVL.

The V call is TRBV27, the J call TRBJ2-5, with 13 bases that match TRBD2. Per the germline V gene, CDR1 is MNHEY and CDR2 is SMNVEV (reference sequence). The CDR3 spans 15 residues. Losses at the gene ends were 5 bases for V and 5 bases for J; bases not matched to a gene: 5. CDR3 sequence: CASSTSGGAGETQYF. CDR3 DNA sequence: TGTGCCAGCAGTACTAGCGGGGGGGCAGGTGAGACCCAGTACTTC.

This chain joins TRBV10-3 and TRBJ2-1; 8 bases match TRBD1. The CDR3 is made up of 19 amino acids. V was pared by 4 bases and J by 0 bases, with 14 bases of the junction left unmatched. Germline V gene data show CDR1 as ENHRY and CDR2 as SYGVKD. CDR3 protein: CAISGIAGQGMSSYNEQFF. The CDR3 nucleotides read TGTGCCATCAGTGGAATCGCCGGACAGGGCATGAGCTCCTACAATGAGCAGTTCTTC.

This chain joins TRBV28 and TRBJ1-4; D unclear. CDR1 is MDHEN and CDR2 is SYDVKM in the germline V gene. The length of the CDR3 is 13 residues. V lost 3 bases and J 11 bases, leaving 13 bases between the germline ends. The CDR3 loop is CASSFPLPEKLFF. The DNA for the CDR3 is TGTGCCAGCAGTTTCCCACTACCGGAGAAACTGTTTTTT.

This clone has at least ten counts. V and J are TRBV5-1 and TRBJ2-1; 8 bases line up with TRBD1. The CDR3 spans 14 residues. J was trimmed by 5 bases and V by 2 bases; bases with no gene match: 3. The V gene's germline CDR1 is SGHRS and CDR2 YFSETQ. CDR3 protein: CASSLQGEDNEQFF. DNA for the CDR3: TGCGCCAGCAGCTTACAGGGGGAGGACAATGAGCAGTTCTTC.

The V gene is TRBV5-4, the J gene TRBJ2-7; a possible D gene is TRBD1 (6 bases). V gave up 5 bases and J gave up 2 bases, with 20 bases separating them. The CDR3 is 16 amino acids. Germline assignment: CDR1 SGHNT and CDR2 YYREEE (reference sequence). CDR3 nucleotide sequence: TGTGCCAGCAGAAATATACAGGGAAAGGGAACCTACGAGCAGTACTTC. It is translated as CASRNIQGKGTYEQYF.